This T cell receptor beta chain was sequenced in a study of T-cell reconstitution after alpha-beta-depleted transplantation in children (dated by TCRdb to 2016 to 2017). Study-level background: T-cell immune reconstitution after TCRalphabeta/CD19-depleted allogeneic hematopoietic cell transplantation in children was quantitatively tracked in the study by means of TCR repertoire profiling.

What this sample's treatment or condition label stands for: allogeneic hematopoietic cell transplantation with graft depleted of TCRalphabeta T cells and CD19 B cells. The children who served as transplant recipients had been given grafts of TCRalphabeta/CD19-depleted allogeneic hematopoietic cells. On this clonotype: Its antigen is still unknown. Per-base qualities were not stored, and no clone one base away is much larger.

The library came from PCR. The reads were generated on an Illumina HiSeq 2500. To normalize quantification of the TCRbeta repertoire, the TCR libraries were built with molecular barcoding that relied on unique molecular identifiers. The public reads were reanalyzed by TCRdb: fastp trimming at Q25, MiXCR alignment, in-frame beta chains only. Identical CDR3 protein sequences are pooled into one entry, listed with their most common genes and DNA. The sample yields 610,000 or so distinct CDR3 sequences; roughly 27% were counted once. Of the sample, 30% to 45% is held by the ten largest clones. The CDR3, from cysteine to phenylalanine, totals 12 residues. Here the CDR3 DNA is all that survives: 36 bases in frame from base 1. V gives up 3 bases and J gives up 6 bases, and the segment between their germline ends measures 6 bases. The paper's findings and limits, for the study overall: In some patients, the high TCRbeta diversity seen at day 60 was put down to recipient T cells and intrathymic progenitors that had survived conditioning. Over subsequent months, a decline in hyperexpanded clone frequencies was noted, and after one year, T-cell counts and TCRbeta diversity were mostly ascribed to newly produced T cells. The apparently early alphabetaT-cell count recovery about two months after transplant was reportedly dependent on only several hundred rapidly expanded clones derived from non-depleted graft cells.

In this chain, TRBV12-3 or TRBV12-4 is recombined with TRBJ2-1; the D gene cannot be named for sure. The sequenced sample was PBMCs, obtained before TCRalphabeta/CD19-depleted stem cell transplant. The source is a boy less than two years old with Wiskott-Aldrich syndrome, due to receive a stem cell transplant. The CDR3: CASSFLSNEQFF. The base sequence is TGTGCCAGCAGTTTCTTATCCAATGAGCAGTTCTTC.